This T cell receptor beta chain originates from a study of OX40 agonist ivuxolimab in advanced cancers. Findings and limits, study-wide: Antigens targeted by the expanded peripheral T cells were not determined.

The germline V and J ends were trimmed by 6 bases and 10 bases, with 14 bases remaining between them. This CDR3 is 12 amino acids long. CDR1 MNHNY and CDR2 SVGAGI come from the germline V gene (reference sequence). Method: immunoSEQ multiplex PCR; TCRdb's copy keeps in-frame clones and lacks some. The sample has tens of thousands of clones, approximately 89% seen once. Remarks on this clone: The antigen is not known.

The sequencing here drew on CD4+ or CD8+ T cells sorted from blood, taken in a trial of the OX40 agonist ivuxolimab. V and J are TRBV6-6 and TRBJ2-3; perhaps TRBD1 as D (6 bases). This TCR was sampled from an adult with an advanced solid tumor such as melanoma, head and neck, liver or kidney cancer. DNA for the CDR3: TGTGCCAGCAGCCCACTCCGACAGGCGCAGTATTTT. It codes for CASSPLRQAQYF.